This TCR beta chain came from a study of vaccination and CD4 T cells after COVID-19. The study sequenced cultured CD4+ T cell DNA using the Oncomine TCR Beta short-read assay. TCRdb recomputed calls from the PCR reads with MiXCR, one row per CDR3 protein. This table holds roughly 14,000 distinct CDR3 sequences, around 46% found once. The treatment here: approximately 9-day PBMC culture with coronavirus spike peptide pools or control peptides (ViraFEST assay). V was pared by 6 bases and J by 7 bases, with 9 bases of the junction left unmatched. Per germline, CDR1 MNHEY and CDR2 SVGEGT. The CDR3 runs 13 residues. About this clonotype itself: No antigen is known for it.

This chain links TRBV6-2 or TRBV6-3 with TRBJ2-7; TRBD1 matches 7 bases. This receptor was taken from a human donor with COVID-19. The sequenced sample was cultured CD4+ T cells from blood. In DNA form, the CDR3 reads TGTGCCAGCAGAACGACAGGGTCTTGGGAGCAGTACTTC. Translating it yields CASRTTGSWEQYF.